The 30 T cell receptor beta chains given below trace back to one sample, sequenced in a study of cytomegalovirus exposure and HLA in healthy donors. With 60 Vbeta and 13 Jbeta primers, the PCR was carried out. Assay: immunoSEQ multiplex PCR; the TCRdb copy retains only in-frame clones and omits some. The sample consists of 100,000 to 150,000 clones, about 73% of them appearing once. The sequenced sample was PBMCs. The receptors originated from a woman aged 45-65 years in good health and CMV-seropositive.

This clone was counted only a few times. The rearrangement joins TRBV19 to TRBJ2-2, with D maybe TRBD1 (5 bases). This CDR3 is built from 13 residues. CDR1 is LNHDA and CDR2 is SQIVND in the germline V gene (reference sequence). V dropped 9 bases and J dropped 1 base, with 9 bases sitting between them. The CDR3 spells CASETVNTGELFF. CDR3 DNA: TGTGCCAGCGAGACAGTGAACACCGGGGAGCTGTTTTTT.

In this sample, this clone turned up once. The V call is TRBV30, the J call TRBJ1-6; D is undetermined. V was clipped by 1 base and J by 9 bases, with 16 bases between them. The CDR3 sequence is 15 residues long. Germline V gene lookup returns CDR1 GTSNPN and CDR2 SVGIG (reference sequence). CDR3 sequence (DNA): TGTGCCTGGAGTGGGAGGGCCATAGGTGCTTCACCCCTCCACTTT. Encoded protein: CAWSGRAIGASPLHF.

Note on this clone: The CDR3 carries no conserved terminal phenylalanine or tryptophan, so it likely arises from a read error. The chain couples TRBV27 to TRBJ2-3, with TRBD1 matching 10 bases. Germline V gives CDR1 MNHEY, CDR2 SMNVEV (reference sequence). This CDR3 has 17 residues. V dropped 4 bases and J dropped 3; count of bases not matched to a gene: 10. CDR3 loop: CASSSGQGVRGTDTQYL. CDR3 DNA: TGTGCCAGCAGTTCTGGACAGGGGGTTCGGGGGACAGATACGCAGTATCTT.

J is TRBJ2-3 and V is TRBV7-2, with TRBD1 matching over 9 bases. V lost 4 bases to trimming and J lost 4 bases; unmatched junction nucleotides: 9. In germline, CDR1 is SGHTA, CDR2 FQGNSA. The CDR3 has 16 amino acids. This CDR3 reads CASSSTTGGYPDTQYF. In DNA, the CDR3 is TGTGCCAGCAGCTCTACGACAGGGGGTTACCCAGATACGCAGTATTTT.

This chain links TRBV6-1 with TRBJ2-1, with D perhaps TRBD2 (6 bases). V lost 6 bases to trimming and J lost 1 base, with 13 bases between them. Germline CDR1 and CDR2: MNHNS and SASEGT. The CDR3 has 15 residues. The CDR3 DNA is TGTGCCAGCAGGAAAGCGGGCCCTTCCTACAATGAGCAGTTCTTC. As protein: CASRKAGPSYNEQFF.

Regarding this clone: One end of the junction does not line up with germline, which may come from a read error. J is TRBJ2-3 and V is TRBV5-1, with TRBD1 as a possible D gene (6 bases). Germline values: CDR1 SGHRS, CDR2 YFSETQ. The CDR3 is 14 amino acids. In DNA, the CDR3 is TGCGCCAGCAGCTTGGCCAGGGGAACAGATGCGCAGTATTTT. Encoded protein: CASSLARGTDAQYF.

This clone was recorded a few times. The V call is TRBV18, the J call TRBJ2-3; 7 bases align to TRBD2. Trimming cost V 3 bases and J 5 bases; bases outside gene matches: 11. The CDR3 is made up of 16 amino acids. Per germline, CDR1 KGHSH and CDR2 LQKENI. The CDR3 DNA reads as TGTGCCAGCTCACCCGCCCTAGGGGAGGGGAGAGATACGCAGTATTTT. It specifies CASSPALGEGRDTQYF.

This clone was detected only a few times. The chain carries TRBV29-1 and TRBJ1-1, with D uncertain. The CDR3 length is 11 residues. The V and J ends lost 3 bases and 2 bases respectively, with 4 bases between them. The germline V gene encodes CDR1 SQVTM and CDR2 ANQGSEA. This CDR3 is CSVDRNTEAFF. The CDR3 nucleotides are TGCAGCGTTGACAGAAACACTGAAGCTTTCTTT.

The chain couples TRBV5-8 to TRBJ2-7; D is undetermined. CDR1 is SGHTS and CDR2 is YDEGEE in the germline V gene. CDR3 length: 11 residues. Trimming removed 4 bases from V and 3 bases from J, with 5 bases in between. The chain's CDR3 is CASSPFYEQYF. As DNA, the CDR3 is TGTGCCAGCAGCCCGTTCTACGAGCAGTACTTC.

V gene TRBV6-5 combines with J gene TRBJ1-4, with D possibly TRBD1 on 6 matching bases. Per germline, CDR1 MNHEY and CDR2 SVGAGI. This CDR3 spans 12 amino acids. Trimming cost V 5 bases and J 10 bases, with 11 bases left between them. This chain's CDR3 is CASSDRMGKLFF. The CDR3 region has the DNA TGTGCCAGCAGTGACAGGATGGGAAAACTGTTTTTT.

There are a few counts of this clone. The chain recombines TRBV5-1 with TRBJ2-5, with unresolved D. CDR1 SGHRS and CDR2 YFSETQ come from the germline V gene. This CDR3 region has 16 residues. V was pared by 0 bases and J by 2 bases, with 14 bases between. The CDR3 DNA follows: TGCGCCAGCAGCTTGGGCGGTTCGAGAGCTCAAGAGACCCAGTACTTC. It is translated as CASSLGGSRAQETQYF.

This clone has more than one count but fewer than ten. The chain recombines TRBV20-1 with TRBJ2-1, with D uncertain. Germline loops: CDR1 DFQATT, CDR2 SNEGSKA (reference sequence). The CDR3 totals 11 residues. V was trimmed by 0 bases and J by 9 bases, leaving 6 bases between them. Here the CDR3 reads CSARDYGEQFF. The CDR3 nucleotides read TGCAGTGCTAGAGACTACGGTGAGCAGTTCTTC.

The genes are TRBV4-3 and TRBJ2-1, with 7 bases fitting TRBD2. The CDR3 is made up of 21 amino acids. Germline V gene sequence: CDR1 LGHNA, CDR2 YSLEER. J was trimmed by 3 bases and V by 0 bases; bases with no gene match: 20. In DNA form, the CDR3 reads TGCGCCAGCAGCCAAGACACGGGGAGGGACTCCCTGTTTTGGGGCTACAATGAGCAGTTCTTC. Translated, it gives CASSQDTGRDSLFWGYNEQFF.

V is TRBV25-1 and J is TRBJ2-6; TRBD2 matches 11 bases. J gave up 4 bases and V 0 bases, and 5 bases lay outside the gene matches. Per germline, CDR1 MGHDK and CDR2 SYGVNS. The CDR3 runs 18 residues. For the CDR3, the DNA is TGTGCCAGCAGTGAATATAGCGGGGGGGCATCCGGGGCCAACGTCCTGACTTTC. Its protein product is CASSEYSGGASGANVLTF.

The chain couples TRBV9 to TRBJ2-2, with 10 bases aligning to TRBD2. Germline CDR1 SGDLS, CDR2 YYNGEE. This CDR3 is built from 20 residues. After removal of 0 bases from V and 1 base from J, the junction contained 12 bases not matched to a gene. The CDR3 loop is CASSVEGGLAGALNTGELFF. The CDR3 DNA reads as TGTGCCAGCAGCGTAGAGGGTGGGCTAGCGGGGGCGCTGAACACCGGGGAGCTGTTTTTT.

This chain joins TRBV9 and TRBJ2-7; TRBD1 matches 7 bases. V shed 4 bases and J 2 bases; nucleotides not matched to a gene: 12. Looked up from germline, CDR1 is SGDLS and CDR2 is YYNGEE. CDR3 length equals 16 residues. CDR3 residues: CASSPSSKGAPYEQYF. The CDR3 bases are TGTGCCAGCAGCCCGAGTTCCAAGGGGGCCCCCTACGAGCAGTACTTC.

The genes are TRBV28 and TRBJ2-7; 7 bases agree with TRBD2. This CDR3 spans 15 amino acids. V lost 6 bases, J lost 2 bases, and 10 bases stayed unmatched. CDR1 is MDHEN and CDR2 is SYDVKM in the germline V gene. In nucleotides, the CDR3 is TGTGCCAGCAGGTCGACTGGCGGGGGAACCTACGAGCAGTACTTC. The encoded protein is CASRSTGGGTYEQYF. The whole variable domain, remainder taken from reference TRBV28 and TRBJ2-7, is DVKVTQSSRYLVKRTGEKVFLECVQDMDHENMFWYRQDPGLGLRLIYFSYDVKMKEKGDIPEGYSVSREKKERFSLILESASTNQTSMYLCASRSTGGGTYEQYFGPGTRLTVT.

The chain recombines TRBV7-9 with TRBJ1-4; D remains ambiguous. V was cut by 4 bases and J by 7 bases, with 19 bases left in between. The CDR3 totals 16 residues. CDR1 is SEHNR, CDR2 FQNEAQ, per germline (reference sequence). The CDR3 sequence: CASSSREPELLEKLFF. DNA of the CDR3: TGTGCCAGCAGCTCAAGAGAGCCAGAACTACTTGAAAAACTGTTTTTT.

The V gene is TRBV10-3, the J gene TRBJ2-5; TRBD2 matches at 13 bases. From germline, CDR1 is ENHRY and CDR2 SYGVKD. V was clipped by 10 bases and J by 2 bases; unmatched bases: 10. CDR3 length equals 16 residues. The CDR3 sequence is CATQTSGGALQETQYF. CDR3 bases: TGTGCCACGCAAACTAGCGGGGGGGCCCTTCAAGAGACCCAGTACTTC.

The CDR3 loop is CASSLVPNYEQYF. The CDR3 DNA reads TGTGCCAGCAGCTTAGTTCCCAACTACGAGCAGTACTTC. This chain joins TRBV7-8 and TRBJ2-7, with unresolved D. The germline V gene encodes CDR1 SGHVS and CDR2 FQNEAQ. Trimming left V 1 base short and J 3 bases short, with 7 bases between. There are 13 residues in the CDR3. Together with reference TRBV7-8 and TRBJ2-7, the CDR3 gives the full variable domain: GAGVSQSPRYKVAKRGQDVALRCDPISGHVSLFWYQQALGQGPEFLTYFQNEAQLDKSGLPSDRFFAERPEGSVSTLKIQRTQQEDSAVYLCASSLVPNYEQYFGPGTRLTVT.

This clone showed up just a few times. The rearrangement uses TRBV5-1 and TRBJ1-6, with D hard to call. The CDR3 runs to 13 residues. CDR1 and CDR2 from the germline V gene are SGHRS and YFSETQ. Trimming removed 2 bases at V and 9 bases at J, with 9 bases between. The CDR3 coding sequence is TGCGCCAGCAGCTTCGGGTCGGGTTCACCCCTCCACTTT. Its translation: CASSFGSGSPLHF.

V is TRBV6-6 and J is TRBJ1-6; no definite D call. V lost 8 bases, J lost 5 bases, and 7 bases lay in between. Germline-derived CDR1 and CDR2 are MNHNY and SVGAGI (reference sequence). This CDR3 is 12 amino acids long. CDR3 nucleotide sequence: TGTGCCAGCGGGCTGAATAATTCACCCCTCCACTTT. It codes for CASGLNNSPLHF.

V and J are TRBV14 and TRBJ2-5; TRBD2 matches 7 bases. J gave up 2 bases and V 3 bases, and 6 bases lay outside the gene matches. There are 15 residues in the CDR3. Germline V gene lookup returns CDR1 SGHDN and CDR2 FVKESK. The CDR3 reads CASSQGGWSQETQYF. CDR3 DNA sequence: TGTGCCAGCAGCCAGGGGGGGTGGTCGCAAGAGACCCAGTACTTC. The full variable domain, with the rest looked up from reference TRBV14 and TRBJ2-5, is EAGVTQFPSHSVIEKGQTVTLRCDPISGHDNLYWYRRVMGKEIKFLLHFVKESKQDESGMPNNRFLAERTGGTYSTLKVQPAELEDSGVYFCASSQGGWSQETQYFGPGTRLLVL.

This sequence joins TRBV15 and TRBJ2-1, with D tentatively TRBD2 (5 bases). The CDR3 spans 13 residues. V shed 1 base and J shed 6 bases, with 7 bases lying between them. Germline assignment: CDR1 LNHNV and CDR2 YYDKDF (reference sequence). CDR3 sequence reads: CATSRAEVNEQFF. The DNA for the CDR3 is TGTGCCACCAGCAGAGCGGAGGTCAATGAGCAGTTCTTC.

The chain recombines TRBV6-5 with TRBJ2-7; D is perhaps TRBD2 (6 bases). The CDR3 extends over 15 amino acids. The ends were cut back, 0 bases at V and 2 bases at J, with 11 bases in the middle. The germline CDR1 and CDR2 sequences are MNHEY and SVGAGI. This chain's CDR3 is CASSYSITGAYEQYF. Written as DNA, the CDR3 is TGTGCCAGCAGTTACTCGATCACGGGGGCCTACGAGCAGTACTTC.

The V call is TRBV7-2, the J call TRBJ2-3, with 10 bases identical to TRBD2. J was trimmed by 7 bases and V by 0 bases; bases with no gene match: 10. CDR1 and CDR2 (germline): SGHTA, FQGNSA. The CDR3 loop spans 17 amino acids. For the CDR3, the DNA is TGTGCCAGCAGCTTAGCCGGCCCAAGCGGGGGGGCAAATACGCAGTATTTT. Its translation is CASSLAGPSGGANTQYF.

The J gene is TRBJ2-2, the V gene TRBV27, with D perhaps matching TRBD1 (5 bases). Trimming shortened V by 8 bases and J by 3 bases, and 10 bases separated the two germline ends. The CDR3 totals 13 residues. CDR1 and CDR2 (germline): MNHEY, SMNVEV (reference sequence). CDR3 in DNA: TGTGCCAGCGCAGGGTTTTACACCGGGGAGCTGTTTTTT. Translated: CASAGFYTGELFF.

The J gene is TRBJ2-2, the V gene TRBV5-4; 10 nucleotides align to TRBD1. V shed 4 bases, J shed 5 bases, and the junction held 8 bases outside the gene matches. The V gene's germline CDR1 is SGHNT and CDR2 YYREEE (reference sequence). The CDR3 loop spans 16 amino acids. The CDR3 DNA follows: TGTGCCAGCAGCACGAGACAGGGGGCGCAGACCGGGGAGCTGTTTTTT. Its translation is CASSTRQGAQTGELFF.

CDR3 sequence: CASSYLSQDPYEQYF. Written as DNA, the CDR3 is TGTGCCAGCAGTTACCTATCACAGGACCCCTACGAGCAGTACTTC. This chain joins TRBV6-6 and TRBJ2-5; D might be TRBD1 (5 bases). The closer fit of TRBJ2-7 to the DNA end suggests the J call may be wrong. CDR1 MNHNY and CDR2 SVGAGI come from the germline V gene (reference sequence). This CDR3 has 15 amino acids.

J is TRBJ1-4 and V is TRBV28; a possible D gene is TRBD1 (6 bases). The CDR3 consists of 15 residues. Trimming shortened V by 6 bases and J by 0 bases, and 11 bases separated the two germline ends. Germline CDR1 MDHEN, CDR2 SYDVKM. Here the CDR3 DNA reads TGTGCCAGCAGCCCTGGGGGCGCAACTAATGAAAAACTGTTTTTT. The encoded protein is CASSPGGATNEKLFF. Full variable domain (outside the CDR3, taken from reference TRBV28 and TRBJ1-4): DVKVTQSSRYLVKRTGEKVFLECVQDMDHENMFWYRQDPGLGLRLIYFSYDVKMKEKGDIPEGYSVSREKKERFSLILESASTNQTSMYLCASSPGGATNEKLFFGSGTQLSVL.